This T cell receptor beta chain was found in a study of Ad26.COV2.S vaccination and SARS-CoV-2 variants. Study as a whole: Into the muscle, Ad26.COV2.S was dosed once or twice, 56 days apart.

The treatment was: 15 to 20 received Ad26.COV2.S at low or high dose, single or two shots; about 5 received placebo; per-sample allocation not given. Sampling was performed 63 days after the first vaccine or placebo injection. The repertoire was sequenced with immunoSEQ multiplex PCR; TCRdb's copy has only in-frame clones and lacks some. There are 450,000 to 550,000 clones in the sample; 75% to 90% occur only once, and around 2.6% lies in the top ten. From germline, CDR1 is MDHEN and CDR2 SYDVKM. After removal of 7 bases from V and 3 bases from J, the junction contained 8 bases not matched to a gene. This CDR3 is 15 amino acids long. Only one count was recorded for this clone.

The starting material was peripheral blood, obtained in a trial of Ad26.COV2.S vaccine versus placebo. The clonotype originates from a person aged 18-60 years who received the Ad26.COV2.S COVID-19 vaccine or a placebo. The chain links TRBV28 to TRBJ1-2, with 10 positions matching TRBD1. In nucleotides, the CDR3 is TGTGCCAGCACAACCAGGACAGGGGGAGACTATGGCTACACCTTC. This codes for CASTTRTGGDYGYTF.